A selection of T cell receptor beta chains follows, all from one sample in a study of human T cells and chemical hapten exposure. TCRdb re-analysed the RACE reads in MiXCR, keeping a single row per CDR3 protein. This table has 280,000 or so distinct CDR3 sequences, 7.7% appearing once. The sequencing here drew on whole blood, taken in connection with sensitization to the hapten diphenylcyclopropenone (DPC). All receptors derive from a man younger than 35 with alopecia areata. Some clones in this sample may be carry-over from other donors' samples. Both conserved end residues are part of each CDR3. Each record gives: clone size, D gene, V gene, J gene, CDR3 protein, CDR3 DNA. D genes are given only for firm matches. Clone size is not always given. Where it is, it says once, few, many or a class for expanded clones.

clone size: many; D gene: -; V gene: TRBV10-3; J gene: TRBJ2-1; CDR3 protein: CAIRQRSYNEQFF; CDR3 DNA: TGTGCCATCCGACAGCGCTCCTACAATGAGCAGTTCTTC
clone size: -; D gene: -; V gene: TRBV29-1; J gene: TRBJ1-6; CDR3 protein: CSVRNSPLHF; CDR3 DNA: TGCAGCGTTCGGAATTCACCCCTCCACTTT
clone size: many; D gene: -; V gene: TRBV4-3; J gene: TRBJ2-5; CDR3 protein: CASSQDQEETQYF; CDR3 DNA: TGCGCCAGCAGCCAAGATCAGGAGGAGACCCAGTACTTC
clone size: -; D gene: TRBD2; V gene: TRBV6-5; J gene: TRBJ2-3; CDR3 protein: CASSQFSGDSKDTQYF; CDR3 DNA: TGTGCCAGCAGCCAGTTTAGCGGGGATTCCAAAGATACGCAGTATTTT
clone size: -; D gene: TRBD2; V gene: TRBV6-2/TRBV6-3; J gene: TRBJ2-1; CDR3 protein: CASSSLAGDKQFF; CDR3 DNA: TGTGCCAGCAGTTCCCTAGCGGGGGACAAGCAGTTCTTC
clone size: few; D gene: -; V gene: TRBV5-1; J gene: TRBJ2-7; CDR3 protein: CASSLDPSRGVLYEQYF; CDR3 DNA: TGCGCCAGCAGCTTGGACCCCTCCCGCGGGGTACTCTACGAGCAGTACTTC
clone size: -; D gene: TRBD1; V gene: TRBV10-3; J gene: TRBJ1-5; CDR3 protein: CAISDNRGLQPQHF; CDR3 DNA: TGTGCCATCAGTGACAACAGGGGGCTTCAGCCCCAGCATTTT
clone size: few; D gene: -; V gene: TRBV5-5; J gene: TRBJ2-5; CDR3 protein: CASSLFVGQRETQYF; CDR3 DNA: TGTGCCAGCAGCTTGTTCGTAGGACAGCGAGAGACCCAGTACTTC
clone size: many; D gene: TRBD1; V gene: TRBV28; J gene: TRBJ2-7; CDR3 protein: CASSPGTAISYEQYF; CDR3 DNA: TGTGCCAGCAGTCCCGGGACAGCGATATCCTACGAGCAGTACTTC
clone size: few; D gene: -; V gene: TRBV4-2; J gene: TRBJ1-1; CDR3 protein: CASSQEAASTEAFF; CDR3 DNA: TGTGCCAGCAGCCAAGAGGCTGCTAGCACTGAAGCTTTCTTT
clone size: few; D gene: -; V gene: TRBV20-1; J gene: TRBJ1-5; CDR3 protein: CSARMEGNQPQHF; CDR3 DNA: TGCAGTGCTAGAATGGAGGGCAATCAGCCCCAGCATTTT
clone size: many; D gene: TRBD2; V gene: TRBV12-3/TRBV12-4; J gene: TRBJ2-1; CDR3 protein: CASSFLGLAAEQFF; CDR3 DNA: TGTGCCAGCAGTTTCCTGGGACTAGCGGCTGAGCAGTTCTTC
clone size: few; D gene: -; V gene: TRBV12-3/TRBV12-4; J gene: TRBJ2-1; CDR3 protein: CASTTRTALTYNEQFF; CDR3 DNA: TGTGCCAGCACTACGAGGACAGCTCTAACCTACAATGAGCAGTTCTTC
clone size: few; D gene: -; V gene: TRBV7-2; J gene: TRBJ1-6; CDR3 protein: CASRLRRGNSPLHF; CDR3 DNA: TGTGCCAGCAGGTTGAGAAGGGGTAATTCACCCCTCCACTTT
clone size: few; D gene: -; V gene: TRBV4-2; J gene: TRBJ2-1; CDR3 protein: CASSQDWGLNNNEQFF; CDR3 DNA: TGTGCCAGCAGCCAAGATTGGGGACTGAACAACAATGAGCAGTTCTTC
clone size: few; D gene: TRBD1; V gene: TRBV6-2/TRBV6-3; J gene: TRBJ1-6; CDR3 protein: CASSYSRDRGSPLHF; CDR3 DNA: TGTGCCAGCAGTTACTCCCGGGACAGAGGTTCACCCCTCCACTTT
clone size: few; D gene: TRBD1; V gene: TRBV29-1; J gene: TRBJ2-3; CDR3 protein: CSVPDRVPDTQYF; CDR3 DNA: TGCAGCGTCCCCGACAGGGTCCCAGATACGCAGTATTTT
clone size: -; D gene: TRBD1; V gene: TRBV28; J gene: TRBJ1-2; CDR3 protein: CASRGDRGFYGYTF; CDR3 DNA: TGTGCCAGCAGGGGGGACAGGGGGTTCTATGGCTACACCTTC
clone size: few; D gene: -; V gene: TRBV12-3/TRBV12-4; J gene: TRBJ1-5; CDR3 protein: CASSLRSRGSSQPQHF; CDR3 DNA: TGTGCCAGCAGTTTACGCTCCAGGGGCAGTAGTCAGCCCCAGCATTTT
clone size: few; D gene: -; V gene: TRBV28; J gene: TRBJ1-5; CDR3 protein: CASSLNSRASNQPQHF; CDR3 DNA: TGTGCCAGCAGTTTAAATAGCAGGGCTAGCAATCAGCCCCAGCATTTT
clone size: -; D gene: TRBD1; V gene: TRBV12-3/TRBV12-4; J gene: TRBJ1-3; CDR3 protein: CASSWQGGGNTIYF; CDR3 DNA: TGTGCCAGCAGCTGGCAGGGGGGAGGAAACACCATATATTTT
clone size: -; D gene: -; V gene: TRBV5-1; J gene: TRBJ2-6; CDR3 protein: CASSLAQGGANVLTF; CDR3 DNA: TGCGCCAGCAGCTTGGCCCAAGGTGGGGCCAACGTCCTGACTTTC
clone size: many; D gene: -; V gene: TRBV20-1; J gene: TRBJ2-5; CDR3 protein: CSARRTQETQYF; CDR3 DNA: TGCAGTGCTAGAAGAACCCAAGAGACCCAGTACTTC
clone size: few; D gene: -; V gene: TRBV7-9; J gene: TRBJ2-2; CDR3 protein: CASSLSGSDTGELFF; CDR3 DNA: TGTGCCAGCAGCTTATCGGGATCGGACACCGGGGAGCTGTTTTTT
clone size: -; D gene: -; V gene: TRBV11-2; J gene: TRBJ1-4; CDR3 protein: CASSHGAATNEKLFF; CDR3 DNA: TGTGCCAGCAGCCATGGGGCTGCAACTAATGAAAAACTGTTTTTT
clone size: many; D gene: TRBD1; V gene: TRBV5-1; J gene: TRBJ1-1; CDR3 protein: CASSYKLTGKAEAFF; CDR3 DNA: TGCGCCAGCAGCTATAAGTTGACAGGGAAGGCTGAAGCTTTCTTT
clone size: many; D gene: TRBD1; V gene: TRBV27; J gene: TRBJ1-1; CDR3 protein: CASRPLRGQGGTEAFF; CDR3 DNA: TGTGCCAGCAGACCGCTTAGGGGACAGGGAGGCACTGAAGCTTTCTTT
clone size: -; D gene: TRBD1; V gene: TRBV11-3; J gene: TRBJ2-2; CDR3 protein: CASSSDRADTGELFF; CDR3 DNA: TGTGCCAGCAGTTCGGACAGGGCTGACACCGGGGAGCTGTTTTTT
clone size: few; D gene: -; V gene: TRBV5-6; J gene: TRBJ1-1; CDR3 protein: CASIRGRRWRRTEAFF; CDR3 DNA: TGTGCCAGCATACGGGGGCGACGGTGGAGGAGAACTGAAGCTTTCTTT
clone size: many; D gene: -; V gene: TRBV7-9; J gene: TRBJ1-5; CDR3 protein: CASSLTGGSNQPQHF; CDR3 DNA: TGTGCCAGCAGCCTGACGGGGGGTAGCAATCAGCCCCAGCATTTT
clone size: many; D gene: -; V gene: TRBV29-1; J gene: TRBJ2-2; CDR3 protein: CSVGWGNTGELFF; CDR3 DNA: TGCAGCGTTGGATGGGGGAACACCGGGGAGCTGTTTTTT
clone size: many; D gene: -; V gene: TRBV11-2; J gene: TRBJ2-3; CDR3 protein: CASSSTHGTDTQYF; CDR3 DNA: TGTGCCAGCAGCTCAACACACGGCACAGATACGCAGTATTTT
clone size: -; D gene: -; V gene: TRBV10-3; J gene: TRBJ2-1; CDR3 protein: CAISDGQGPYNEQFF; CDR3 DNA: TGTGCCATCAGTGATGGGCAGGGGCCATACAATGAGCAGTTCTTC
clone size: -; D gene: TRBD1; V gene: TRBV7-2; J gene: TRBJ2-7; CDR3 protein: CASSYRPGQGPEQYF; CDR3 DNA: TGTGCCAGCAGCTACCGACCGGGACAGGGGCCCGAGCAGTACTTC
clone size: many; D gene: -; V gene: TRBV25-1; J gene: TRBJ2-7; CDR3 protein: CASSEASGRAYEQYF; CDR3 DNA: TGTGCCAGCAGTGAGGCTTCTGGGCGAGCCTACGAGCAGTACTTC
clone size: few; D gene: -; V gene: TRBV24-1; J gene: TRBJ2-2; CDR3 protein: CATSDLSATGGGELFF; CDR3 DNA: TGTGCCACCAGTGATTTGAGCGCGACAGGAGGCGGGGAGCTGTTTTTT
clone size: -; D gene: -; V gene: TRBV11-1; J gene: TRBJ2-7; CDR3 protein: CASSLAFSGSSYEQYF; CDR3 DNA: TGTGCCAGCAGCTTAGCTTTTTCCGGTAGCTCCTACGAGCAGTACTTC
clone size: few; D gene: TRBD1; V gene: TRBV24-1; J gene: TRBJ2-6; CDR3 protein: CASRDRAPGANVLTF; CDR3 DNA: TGTGCCAGCCGGGACAGGGCGCCTGGGGCCAACGTCCTGACTTTC
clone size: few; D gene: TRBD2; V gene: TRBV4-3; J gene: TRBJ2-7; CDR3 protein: CASSQDKSSGPSYEQYF; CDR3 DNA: TGCGCCAGCAGCCAAGATAAGTCTAGCGGTCCCTCCTACGAGCAGTACTTC
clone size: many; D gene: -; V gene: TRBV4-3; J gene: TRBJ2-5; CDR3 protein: CASSRFRDPVETQYF; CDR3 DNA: TGCGCCAGCAGCCGTTTCCGGGACCCGGTGGAGACCCAGTACTTC
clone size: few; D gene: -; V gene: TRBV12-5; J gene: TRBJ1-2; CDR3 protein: CASGLVGPVNYGYTF; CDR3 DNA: TGTGCTAGTGGTTTGGTAGGACCCGTGAACTATGGCTACACCTTC
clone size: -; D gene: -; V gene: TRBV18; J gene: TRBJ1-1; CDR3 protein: CASSPWAGALNTEAFF; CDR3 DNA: TGTGCCAGCTCACCATGGGCAGGGGCATTGAACACTGAAGCTTTCTTT
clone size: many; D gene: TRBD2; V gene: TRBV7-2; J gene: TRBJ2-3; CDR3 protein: CASSLEFNRRGGPYTQYF; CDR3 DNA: TGTGCCAGCAGCTTAGAGTTTAACCGGCGGGGGGGCCCGTATACGCAGTATTTT